This T cell receptor (beta chain) was captured by sequencing in a study of regulatory T cells in long-lasting Graves disease. CDR1 is MDHEN and CDR2 is SYDVKM in the germline V gene. The CDR3 contains 15 residues. Germline trimming cut 4 bases from V and 11 bases from J; bases unmatched to any gene: 14. According to the study, TCR beta libraries were built with iRepertoire HTBI primers and CDR3-region Arm-PCR. TCRdb re-analysed the multiplex PCR reads in MiXCR, keeping a single row per CDR3 protein. This table holds hundreds of thousands of distinct CDR3 sequences, around a fifth found once. Time point defined: persistent/refractory GD, antithyroid drugs over 5 years with positive TRAb. From RNA extracted from PBMCs, the TCR library was made.

The clonotype was recovered from a female donor with Graves disease. This chain connects TRBV28 to TRBJ1-5, with 7 bases lining up with TRBD1. Source: peripheral blood mononuclear cells (PBMCs), taken when the disease was refractory, from a patient treated with antithyroid drugs. In nucleotides, the CDR3 is TGTGCCAGCAGTTCTCTTACAGGGGCCGGGGAGACCCAGCATTTT. The encoded protein is CASSSLTGAGETQHF. Complete variable domain (other parts from reference TRBV28 and TRBJ1-5): DVKVTQSSRYLVKRTGEKVFLECVQDMDHENMFWYRQDPGLGLRLIYFSYDVKMKEKGDIPEGYSVSREKKERFSLILESASTNQTSMYLCASSSLTGAGETQHFGDGTRLSIL.